This T cell receptor (beta chain) was identified in a study of T cell repertoires in breast cancer (TCRdb year 2016). Regarding the research as a whole: The study profiled tumors, lymph nodes and peripheral blood lymphocytes from breast cancer patients, plus peripheral blood from healthy control donors. The majority of the approximately 22 patient tumors analyzed for shared TCRs were ER+/PR+. Nine healthy donors, of an age range similar to that of the patients, were included as controls. On average, sequencing produced about 500,000 sequences per sample and approximately 10 reads per input cell. Given the low mutational burden of breast cancer and the rarity of common mutations in breast cancer, it was reasoned that TCRs shared between breast cancer patients would target shared antigens. Tumors and tumor-involved lymph nodes were minced, digested with Liberase and DNase, and then passed through 70-um and 40-um filters. Tumor-free lymph nodes were processed with no enzymatic digestion, and blood samples were separated using Ficoll.

The library was prepared using emulsion pairing. Unpaired genes were suppressed by a second nested PCR with blocking oligos, after which a third nested PCR added Illumina adaptors and barcodes. Each emulsion RT-PCR master mix contained roughly 4,500-250,000 T cells, with C-region, Stepout and V-region primers. The emulsions were generated using the Micellula Emulsion and Purification Kit, and the RT-PCR was run with Qiagen OneStep RT-PCR reagents. The pooled libraries were sequenced on an Illumina MiSeq using paired-end 2 x 250 reads. The authors' pipeline ran thus. Read pairs were joined in Galaxy and clipped at the engineered overlap into separate alpha and beta files, and reads that were not clipped were discarded. To assign alpha-beta pairs, the researchers used CompleteTCR, a MiTCR-based pipeline that relies on an R script to link chains sharing read cluster identifiers. TCR sequences that were observed only once, about 1-3.4% of the total, were removed as potential sequencing errors. TCRdb itself trimmed the public reads at Q25 with fastp, ran MiXCR and retained productive beta chains. CDR3 protein duplicates are merged, each entry listing the most common genes and DNA. The V and J calls follow TCRdb's processing rather than the paper's. For this sample there are roughly 38,000 distinct CDR3 sequences; 45% to 50% appear just once. In total, the top ten clones hold roughly 60% of the sample.

In the case of this clonotype: Which antigen it targets is not known. An end of the junction differs from the germline gene, which may be a read error.

Broad study findings and their caveats: Shared TCRs were encoded by various nucleotide sequences, which suggests selection and expansion based on antigen. Sentinel lymph nodes involved by tumor shared about fourfold more TCRs with matched tumor repertoires than tumor-free nodes did (approximately 8% versus 2%). Emulsion RT-PCR was considered qualitative rather than quantitative, since transcript abundance and primer differences skewed clone recovery. About 18 TCR pairs were shared across seven or more patient tumors and were rarely found in control blood, which suggested possible tumor specificity. Genuine antitumor clones may have been missed because singleton TCRs were discarded and only part of each tumor was sampled.

To analyze paired alpha-beta TCRs of CD8+ T cells, the study used an expanded emulsion RT-PCR method with primers covering all TCR V genes. Before emulsion RT-PCR, CD8+ T cells were isolated using a CD8 positive selection kit and then incubated overnight in about 10 IU/mL IL-2. Sequencing was carried out using CD8+ T cells. The TCR sequence derives from a pool of human donors with breast cancer or a healthy control (not recorded which).

The CDR3 protein: CASSLRPPNTGELFF. At the DNA level, the sequence is TGTGCCAGCAGCTTAAGGCCCCCGAATACCGGGGAGCTGTTTTTT. The V and J segments used are TRBV7-2 and TRBJ2-2; the D gene cannot be resolved reliably. The CDR3 covers 15 residues, taking in both the cysteine and the phenylalanine. Of all the DNA, just the CDR3 is kept, 45 bases in frame from base 1. CDR1 and CDR2 were assigned from the germline V gene as SGHTA and FQGNSA.